This TCR beta chain was found in a study of post-analysis software for immune sequencing data (dated by TCRdb to 2015 to 2017). Regarding the complete study: The recorded disease courses included relapsing-remitting, secondary progressive and progressive-relapsing multiple sclerosis, and some patients had no subtype annotation. Patient repertoires were compared against roughly 12 previously published healthy control repertoires from donors aged about 6 to 28 years. A subset of samples was prepared in parallel using single-end sample barcoding, then pooled and co-amplified after Illumina adapter ligation.

TCR beta repertoires were profiled from peripheral blood of approximately 13 young patients with multiple sclerosis to demonstrate the VDJtools post-analysis software. The patients with multiple sclerosis were children and adolescents between roughly 6 and 17 years of age. The germline V gene (reference sequence) yields DFQATT for CDR1 and SNEGSKA for CDR2. Trimming costs V 4 bases and J 5 bases, and their ends lie 12 bases apart. The CDR3, cysteine through phenylalanine, is 13 amino acids long. The only DNA kept is the CDR3, 39 bases in frame from the first base. Receptor amplification or capture employed PCR. Sequencing relied on an Illumina HiSeq 2500. To reduce PCR and sequencing biases, unique molecular identifiers were built into the TCR beta cDNA libraries. About 500,000 cDNA molecules were obtained for every 1 to 10 million input T cells, so each molecule roughly corresponded to one T cell. Patient libraries were prepared and sequenced with the same protocol used for the earlier healthy control dataset. Samples belonging to the same batch were prepared together, multiplexed and sequenced on a shared HiSeq lane. Regarding the original processing steps: Raw barcoded reads were processed with MIGEC, discarding single-read molecular identifier groups before consensus assembly and CDR3 extraction. VDJtools was used for post-analysis of the clonotype tables, and diversity was normalized by down-sampling every dataset to the size of the smallest sample. Repertoire overlap clustering matched CDR3 amino acid but not nucleotide sequences to correct batch-related cross-sample contamination. The raw public data were reprocessed by TCRdb itself: fastp quality trimming at Q25, MiXCR clonotype calling, in-frame beta chains only. Every CDR3 protein is listed once, alongside the most common genes and DNA of its rows. TCRdb, not the original authors, processed these V and J calls. In all, the sample holds hundreds of thousands of distinct CDR3 sequences, and about 50% of those were seen once. Of the sample, around 4.5% is held by the ten largest clones.

As for this clonotype: This clone's antigen is unknown. No base-level quality is on record; no much larger clone is a single base apart.

Results and caveats for the whole study, not just this receptor: The multiple sclerosis patient group was slightly younger than the control group. Strong co-clustering of samples prepared in the same batch was shown by direct clustering with F measure, prompting a batch-effect correction. Patients showed significantly higher frequencies than controls for a handful of TRBV segments, among them TRBV5-6, TRBV5-1 and TRBV20-1. Multiple sclerosis patients had significantly lower normalized Chao1 diversity than controls, a result that suggests substantial peripheral T-cell clonal expansion.

The chain joins TRBV20-1 to TRBJ2-1; D gene: possibly TRBD2, on 5 matching bases. Sequencing used blood. The clonotype originates from a girl aged 10 to 17 with multiple sclerosis. The CDR3 loop reads CSATDSTDNEQFF. At the DNA level, the sequence is TGCAGTGCTACGGACTCGACTGACAATGAGCAGTTCTTC.